Shown below are 9 T cell receptor beta chains from a single sample sequenced in a study of T cells in localized non-small cell lung cancer. Sequencing used immunoSEQ multiplex PCR; TCRdb keeps in-frame clones, though not all of them. This sample has about 48,000 clones, with about 72% found just once. Sequences were derived from peripheral blood, sampled before any cancer treatment. All receptors come from a man aged 35-75 years with stage I squamous cell lung carcinoma.

The rearrangement links TRBV11-2 to TRBJ2-7; TRBD2 agrees at 8 bases. Looked up from germline, CDR1 is SGHAT and CDR2 is FQNNGV. This CDR3 is 14 amino acids long. V was clipped by 6 bases and J by 2 bases; unmatched bases: 6. DNA for the CDR3: TGTGCCAGCAGACGGGAGGGGGGCACCTACGAGCAGTACTTC. Its protein product is CASRREGGTYEQYF.

This chain links TRBV10-2 with TRBJ1-4, with D uncertain. The germline CDR1 and CDR2 sequences are WSHSY and SAAADI. The V gene lost 4 bases and the J gene lost 8 bases, with 17 bases spanning the gap. This CDR3 comprises 15 residues. CDR3 sequence: CASSAATLLGEKLFF. CDR3 coding DNA: TGCGCCAGCAGTGCCGCGACCCTTCTTGGGGAAAAACTGTTTTTT.

The chain combines TRBV6-6 with TRBJ1-1; D gene uncertain. This CDR3 is built from 14 residues. Germline-derived CDR1 and CDR2 are MNHNY and SVGAGI (reference sequence). V was shortened by 2 bases and J by 5 bases, with 12 bases between the two germline ends. CDR3 DNA sequence: TGTGCCAGCAGTTACGGAAACGAGGGTACTGAAGCTTTCTTT. Translation gives CASSYGNEGTEAFF.

This clone was recorded only once. The CDR3 loop reads CASSPLGGADTGELFF. CDR3 nucleotides: TGTGCCAGCAGCCCCCTGGGCGGGGCGGACACCGGGGAGCTGTTTTTT. The rearrangement links TRBV7-3 to TRBJ2-2; tentative D call: TRBD2 (6 bases). The CDR3 length is 16 residues. V lost 5 bases to trimming and J lost 3 bases, with 16 bases between them. CDR1 and CDR2 (germline): SGHTA, FQGTGA.

The chain links TRBV10-2 to TRBJ1-1, with a possible D match to TRBD1 (5 bases). This CDR3 region has 14 residues. V was trimmed by 6 bases and J by 0 bases, leaving 11 bases between them. Germline assignment: CDR1 WSHSY and CDR2 SAAADI. CDR3 amino acids: CASRAGRVNTEAFF. DNA of the CDR3: TGCGCCAGCAGGGCAGGGAGGGTGAACACTGAAGCTTTCTTT.

This chain links TRBV5-6 with TRBJ1-6, with 7 bases lining up with TRBD1. The CDR3 has 16 residues. Germline CDR1 reads SGHDT; CDR2 reads YYEEEE. V shed 4 bases, J shed 7 bases, and the junction held 11 bases outside the gene matches. This chain's CDR3 is CASSLRTGVANSPLHF. The DNA for the CDR3 is TGTGCCAGCAGCCTACGGACAGGCGTCGCAAATTCACCCCTCCACTTT.

The chain couples TRBV6-5 to TRBJ2-4, with 14 bases aligning to TRBD2. With V trimmed by 5 bases and J by 7 bases, 4 bases remained unmatched. Looked up from germline, CDR1 is MNHEY and CDR2 is SVGAGI. CDR3 length: 15 amino acids. This CDR3 reads CASSMGLAGVNIQYF. CDR3 bases: TGTGCCAGCAGTATGGGACTAGCGGGGGTGAACATTCAGTACTTC.

The chain uses TRBV6-5 and TRBJ1-1; D ambiguous. V was clipped by 4 bases and J by 5 bases, with 14 bases between them. The CDR3 is made up of 14 amino acids. Per germline, CDR1 MNHEY and CDR2 SVGAGI. The CDR3 sequence is CASSSLSTGTEAFF. In DNA, the CDR3 is TGTGCCAGCAGTTCCCTCTCGACTGGAACTGAAGCTTTCTTT.

The chain couples TRBV5-5 to TRBJ1-1; the D is unclear. Germline V gene sequence: CDR1 SGHKS, CDR2 YYEKEE (reference sequence). This CDR3 has 14 amino acids. V lost 0 bases, J lost 10 bases, and 16 bases lay in between. CDR3 DNA: TGTGCCAGCAGCTTGGGAGCAACACCGGCTGTAGCTTTCTTT. It is translated as CASSLGATPAVAFF. Variable domain in full (rest from reference TRBV5-5 and TRBJ1-1): DAGVTQSPTHLIKTRGQQVTLRCSPISGHKSVSWYQQVLGQGPQFIFQYYEKEERGRGNFPDRFSARQFPNYSSELNVNALLLGDSALYLCASSLGATPAVAFFGQGTRLTVV.